The present entry profiles one T cell receptor beta chain with its context. The antigen it recognizes is unknown. No base-level quality is on record; no much larger clone is a single base apart. This sample stems from a study of neoadjuvant nivolumab and ipilimumab in lung cancer (dated by TCRdb to the early 2020s). Study-wide context: Nivolumab was given at 3 mg/kg intravenously on days 1, 15 and 29, and the combination arm added ipilimumab 1 mg/kg on day 1 only. For each study arm, the primary endpoint of the trial was the rate of major pathologic response (MPR) in the intention-to-treat population. A total of just under 45 patients with operable NSCLC were treated in the trial, with about 23 randomized to nivolumab monotherapy and roughly 20 randomized to nivolumab plus ipilimumab. TCR repertoires were compared between pretherapy (baseline) peripheral blood and tumors resected at surgery after neoadjuvant immune checkpoint blockade. Matched pretherapy and resected tumor pairs were analyzed for seven patients: four treated with nivolumab and three with nivolumab plus ipilimumab. Overall results and qualifications from the work: TCR sequencing was performed in a small number of samples. From pretherapy to surgery, tumor T-cell richness and clonality increased in three of three dual-therapy tumors but in only two of four nivolumab-treated tumors. Compared with tumor-adjacent uninvolved lung, resected tumors had greater TCR richness and clonality, and increases showed up in more of the dual-therapy-treated tumors. Richness in tumors resected after neoadjuvant therapy showed a positive correlation with pretherapy blood TCR richness (Spearman R of about 0.82). No significant correlation was found between TCR clonality and pathologic tumor regression, and only a single major-pathologic-response sample was available for the analysis of TCR clonality versus pathologic tumor regression.

From a lookup of the germline V gene, CDR1 and CDR2 are MDHEN and SYDVKM. The CDR3 measures 14 amino acids from cysteine to phenylalanine. Only the CDR3 DNA is retained, 42 bases long and in frame from the first base. Relative to germline, V is 7 bases shorter and J is 2 bases shorter, with 14 bases between their ends. Preparation of the library involved the immunoSEQ multiplex PCR assay. The authors' analysis ran thus. Repertoires were summarized by richness and clonality, and significantly expanded and contracted clones were identified between pre- and post-therapy samples. The table comes from immuneACCESS by way of TCRdb, which keeps in-frame sequences with V and J called. Part of the clones is missing from these tables; in studies checked, under half for an unresolved V gene and the rest for unknown reasons. The V and J calls and clone size are taken from that table; D and trimming were inferred from the DNA. The sample table records about 1,400 clones; about 86% of these occur just once. The ten largest clones capture 3.5% of the sample.

The time point label on this specimen signifies: at surgical resection after neoadjuvant nivolumab +/- ipilimumab. The samples were taken from NEOSTAR, a phase 2 randomized trial in operable NSCLC that tested neoadjuvant nivolumab or nivolumab plus ipilimumab, followed by surgery. At resection, tumor-adjacent uninvolved lung was collected and used as a matched non-tumor comparison for resected tumor TCR repertoires. This sequence uses TRBV28 and TRBJ1-2; 5 matching bases give a weak D call of TRBD1. The clonotype was recovered from an adult with non-small cell lung cancer. The sample in question was adjacent normal lung tissue, obtained after neoadjuvant nivolumab, alone or with ipilimumab, at or shortly before surgery. Here the CDR3 is given as CASTLGAGNYGYTF. The DNA sequence follows: TGTGCCAGCACCCTAGGGGCGGGGAACTATGGCTACACCTTC.